What follows is one TCR beta chain and its context. Antigen: not known. This sample stems from a study of OX40 agonist ivuxolimab in advanced cancers. Study conclusions and caveats: Some nonresponders likewise displayed low normalized T-cell clonal expansion. Clonal expansion by week 6 occurred in CD4+ and CD8+ blood T cells (at 0.1 to 3.0 mg/kg).

Libraries were prepared by immunoSEQ multiplex PCR; TCRdb keeps only in-frame clonotypes and omits some of them. The data hold around 100,000 clones, with 90% to 96% observed a single time. This CDR3 has 13 amino acids. The V gene lost 3 bases and the J gene lost 2 bases, with 7 bases spanning the gap. Per the germline V gene, CDR1 is MDHEN and CDR2 is SYDVKM. The receptor was derived from an adult with an advanced solid tumor such as melanoma, head and neck, liver or kidney cancer. Specimen: CD4+ or CD8+ T cells sorted from blood, collected in a trial of the OX40 agonist ivuxolimab. V and J are TRBV28 and TRBJ1-1, with D unclear. This CDR3 reads CASSFRENTEAFF. The CDR3 bases are TGTGCCAGCAGTTTTAGGGAAAACACTGAAGCTTTCTTT.